This T cell receptor beta chain was found in a study of blood T cell repertoires in COVID-19. As for the study in general: The United States, Italy and Spain supplied acute and convalescent COVID-19 samples.

In the original processing: The assay estimated nucleated cells by amplifying reference gene primers. Libraries were prepared by immunoSEQ multiplex PCR; TCRdb keeps only in-frame clonotypes and omits some of them. V and J calls and clone size follow that table, whereas D and trimming were derived from the DNA. The profile covers about 3,600 clones, with 65% to 80% appearing a single time and under 45% taken by the ten largest. This receptor was identified in a human donor in a cohort sampled during active COVID-19. The material sequenced was peripheral blood.

In DNA form, the CDR3 reads TGTGCCAGCAGCGCGGGGGCTAACTATGGCTACACCTTC. This gives the protein CASSAGANYGYTF. The chain links TRBV6-6 to TRBJ1-2; possibly TRBD1 for D (5 bases). Germline V lookup: CDR1 MNHNY, CDR2 SVGAGI (reference sequence). The CDR3 has 13 amino acids. Trimming left V 6 bases short and J 0 bases short, with 8 bases between.